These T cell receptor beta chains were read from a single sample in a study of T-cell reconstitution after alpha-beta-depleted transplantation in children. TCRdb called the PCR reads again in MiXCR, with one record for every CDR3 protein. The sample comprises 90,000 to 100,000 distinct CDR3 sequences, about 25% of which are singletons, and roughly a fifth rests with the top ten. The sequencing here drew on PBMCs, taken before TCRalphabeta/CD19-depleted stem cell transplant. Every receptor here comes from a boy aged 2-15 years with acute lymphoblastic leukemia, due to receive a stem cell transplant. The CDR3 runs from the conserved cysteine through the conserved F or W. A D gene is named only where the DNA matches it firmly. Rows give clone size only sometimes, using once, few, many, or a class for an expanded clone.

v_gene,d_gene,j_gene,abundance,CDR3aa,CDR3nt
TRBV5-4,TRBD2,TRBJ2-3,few,CASSLARLAEGNTQYF,TGTGCCAGCAGCTTGGCGAGACTAGCGGAGGGGAATACGCAGTATTTT
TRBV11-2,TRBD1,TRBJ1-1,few,CASSLGQGMNTEAFF,TGTGCCAGCAGCTTAGGACAGGGGATGAACACTGAAGCTTTCTTT
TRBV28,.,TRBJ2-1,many,CASSLVTPSGVTDEQFF,TGTGCCAGCAGTTTAGTAACTCCAAGCGGAGTAACGGATGAGCAGTTCTTC
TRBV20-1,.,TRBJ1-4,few,CSAPLGKWNEKLFF,TGCAGTGCTCCATTGGGTAAATGGAATGAAAAACTGTTTTTT
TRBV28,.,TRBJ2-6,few,CATHGTYENAGANVLTF,TGTGCCACCCATGGGACCTATGAGAATGCTGGGGCCAACGTCCTGACTTTC
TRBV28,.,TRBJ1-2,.,CASMQGNYGYTF,TGTGCCAGCATGCAGGGTAACTATGGCTACACCTTC
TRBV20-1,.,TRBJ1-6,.,CSARDSFLSPLHF,TGCAGTGCTAGAGATAGCTTTCTCTCACCCCTCCACTTT
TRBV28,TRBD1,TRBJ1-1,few,CASSPGTVYNTEAFF,TGTGCCAGCAGTCCGGGGACAGTTTACAACACTGAAGCTTTCTTT
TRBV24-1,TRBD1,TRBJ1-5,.,CATSGRQGRGQPQHF,TGTGCCACCAGTGGCCGACAGGGAAGAGGCCAGCCCCAGCATTTT
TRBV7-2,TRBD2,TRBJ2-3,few,CAIREGFTDTQYF,TGTGCCATCCGGGAGGGATTCACAGATACGCAGTATTTT
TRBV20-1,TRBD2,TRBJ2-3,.,CSASSLAETDTQYF,TGCAGTGCTAGCTCTCTAGCGGAGACAGATACGCAGTATTTT
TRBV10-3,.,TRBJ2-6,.,CAISESRRAGANVLTF,TGTGCCATCAGTGAGTCGCGCAGGGCTGGGGCCAACGTCCTGACTTTC
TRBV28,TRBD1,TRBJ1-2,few,CASSPNRATGGRF,TGTGCCAGCAGCCCCAACAGGGCAACAGGGGGAAGATTC
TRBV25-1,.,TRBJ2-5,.,CASAKGSETQYF,TGTGCCAGTGCTAAGGGTTCAGAGACCCAGTACTTC
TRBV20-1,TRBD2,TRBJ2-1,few,CSAPTSGRRDEQFF,TGCAGTGCCCCGACTAGCGGGAGGAGGGATGAGCAGTTCTTC
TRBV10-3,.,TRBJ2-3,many,CAIKGPAEGPDTQYF,TGTGCCATCAAGGGGCCAGCGGAGGGGCCAGATACGCAGTATTTT
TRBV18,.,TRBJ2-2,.,CASSFRQTTGELFF,TGTGCCAGCTCATTTCGCCAAACCACCGGGGAGCTGTTTTTT
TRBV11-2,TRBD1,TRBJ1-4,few,CASSLGQGQKLFF,TGTGCCAGCAGCCTAGGACAGGGTCAAAAACTGTTTTTT
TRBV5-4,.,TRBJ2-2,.,CASRPSSGELFF,TGTGCCAGCAGACCCAGTTCCGGGGAGCTGTTTTTT
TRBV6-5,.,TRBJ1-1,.,CASSYSDYANTEAFF,TGTGCCAGCAGTTACTCGGACTACGCGAACACTGAAGCTTTCTTT
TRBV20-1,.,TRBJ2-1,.,CSAGNYNEQFF,TGCAGTGCGGGGAATTACAATGAGCAGTTCTTC
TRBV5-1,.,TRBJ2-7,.,CASSLVGQQSSYEQYF,TGCGCCAGCAGCTTGGTTGGACAGCAAAGCTCCTACGAGCAGTACTTC
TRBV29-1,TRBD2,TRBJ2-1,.,CSVITSGTYNEQFF,TGCAGCGTAATTACTAGCGGGACCTACAATGAGCAGTTCTTC
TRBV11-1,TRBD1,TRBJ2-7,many,CASSHLGDRGLRSYEQYF,TGTGCCAGCAGCCACCTCGGAGACAGGGGTTTGAGGAGCTACGAGCAGTACTTC
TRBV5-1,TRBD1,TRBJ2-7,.,CASSLTGVTYEQYF,TGCGCCAGCAGCTTGACAGGGGTAACCTACGAGCAGTACTTC
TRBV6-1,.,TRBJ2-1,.,CASSQTIGGPGNEQFF,TGTGCCAGCAGCCAAACGATAGGGGGGCCTGGCAATGAGCAGTTCTTC
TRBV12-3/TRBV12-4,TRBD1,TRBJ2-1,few,CASSLDRVNEQFF,TGTGCCAGCAGCCTGGACAGGGTCAATGAGCAGTTCTTC
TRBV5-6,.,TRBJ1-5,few,CASSFGGPTEQPQHF,TGTGCCAGCAGCTTCGGTGGCCCGACGGAACAGCCCCAGCATTTT
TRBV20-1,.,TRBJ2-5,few,CSARDIRQETQYF,TGCAGTGCTAGAGATATACGGCAAGAGACCCAGTACTTC
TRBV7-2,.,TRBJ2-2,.,CASNKGAQTGELFF,TGTGCCAGCAACAAAGGGGCGCAAACCGGGGAGCTGTTTTTT
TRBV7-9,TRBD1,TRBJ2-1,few,CASSSGQPNNEQFF,TGTGCCAGCAGCTCGGGACAGCCAAACAATGAGCAGTTCTTC
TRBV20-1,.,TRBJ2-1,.,CSARDYEGLSYNEQFF,TGCAGTGCTAGAGATTACGAGGGTCTCTCCTACAATGAGCAGTTCTTC
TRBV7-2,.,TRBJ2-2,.,CASSLESRAGELFF,TGTGCCAGCAGCCTCGAAAGTCGTGCCGGGGAGCTGTTTTTT
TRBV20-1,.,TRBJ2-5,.,CSARVGSRLGETQYF,TGCAGTGCTAGAGTCGGGAGTCGCCTGGGAGAGACCCAGTACTTC
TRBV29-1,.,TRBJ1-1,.,CSGQTGRNTEAFF,TGCAGCGGCCAAACAGGGAGGAACACTGAAGCTTTCTTT
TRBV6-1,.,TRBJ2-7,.,CARQSGPPYEQYF,TGTGCCAGACAAAGTGGGCCTCCCTACGAGCAGTACTTC
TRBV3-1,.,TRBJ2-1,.,CASRRISRSYNEQFF,TGTGCCAGCCGTCGTATCTCGCGCTCCTACAATGAGCAGTTCTTC
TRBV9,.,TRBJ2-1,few,CASSDPAAEGYNEQFF,TGTGCCAGCAGCGACCCCGCCGCGGAGGGTTACAATGAGCAGTTCTTC